This section outlines one T cell receptor (beta chain) sequence together with its context. Its antigen target is currently unknown. Nothing much larger sits one base from this clone, and base qualities are not available. Every donor was a healthy Caucasian. Three unrelated non-twin adults were also sequenced: a male aged 18 to 30, a male aged 50 to 59 and a female aged 50 to 59. Using Miltenyi CD45RO+ enrichment and human naive T-cell isolation kits, memory (CD45RO+) and naive T cells were isolated from PBMC. The record originates from a study of identical twins (dated by TCRdb to about 2016). As for the study more broadly: To test whether fetal clonotypes persist, the study used deep sequencing on TCR alpha and beta repertoires from monozygotic twins, unrelated adults of various ages, and cord blood. To rule out contamination, replicate twin experiments were performed at different times with different library preparation protocols.

Library preparation was by 5' RACE. The run used an Illumina HiSeq 2000. A universal primer binding site was introduced by template switching, and a unique molecular identifier was present in the final cDNA, enabling accurate counting of TCR cDNA molecules. Specific primers in the conserved constant-segment region were used to synthesize first-strand cDNA for the TCR alpha and beta chains. To control for contamination, each cDNA library was double barcoded with a SMART-Mk sample barcode plus Illumina barcodes. TruSeq adapter sequences and Illumina sample barcodes were added in two successive PCR steps. The TCR alpha and beta cDNA libraries were sequenced on the Illumina HiSeq platform using custom primers. The paper's processing steps were these. MiGEC processed the raw reads to extract unique molecular identifiers, while MiXCR was used to determine the CDR3 positions. For each individual, recombination models were inferred using an EM algorithm with the repgenHMM and IGoR tools. Shared clonotype analysis was performed with the tcR package in R, normalizing sharing by the product of cloneset sizes. To study raw recombination without the effects of thymic and clonal selection, out-of-frame nonproductive sequences were analyzed. TCRdb trimmed the raw reads at Q25, called clones with MiXCR and kept productive beta chains. Every entry covers one CDR3 protein and lists the most common genes and DNA from its rows. The V and J calls shown here were made by TCRdb, not taken from the authors' results. This sample is represented by roughly 350,000 distinct CDR3 sequences; roughly 9% of them were singletons. Of the sample, approximately 9.3% is held by the ten largest clones.

Summary of the overall study and its limitations: Because the same donors could not be followed over many years, the conclusions depended on cross-sectional statistical analysis. Out-of-frame TCR alpha sharing in monozygotic twins was systematically underestimated by recombination models, whereas sharing between unrelated individuals was in agreement with the recombination models. A weaker excess of twin sharing was found in beta out-of-frame sequences because the signal-to-noise ratio was lowered by fewer shared sequences. Abundant cord blood beta clonotypes had fewer insertions, young adult naive repertoires showed a similar but weaker trend, and memory repertoires showed no such trend. Invariant T cells such as MAIT and iNKT could partly confound zero-insertion analyses, though diverse VJ usage argued against this for most clonotypes. Out-of-frame TCR alpha sequences shared between twins showed an excess of low generation-probability sequences compared with coincidental sharing between unrelated individuals.

V loses 7 bases, J loses 1 base, and the germline ends lie 11 bases apart. Including cysteine and phenylalanine, the CDR3 has 13 amino acids. This entry keeps only the CDR3 DNA: 39 bases, framed from base 1. The germline V gene (reference sequence) sets CDR1 to MNHEY and CDR2 to SMNVEV. Material: naive T cells sorted from blood. What this sample's cell subset or site label stands for: cells isolated with a human naive T-cell isolation kit. The clonotype originates from a woman aged 45 to 65 in good health. The sequence links TRBV27 to TRBJ2-7; possibly the D gene is TRBD2, per 6 matching bases. The sequence in DNA is TGTGCCAGCATTTCTGCGGGGTCCTACGAGCAGTACTTC. Its translation reads: CASISAGSYEQYF.